This T cell receptor beta chain was identified in a study of Graves' ophthalmopathy and Graves' hyperthyroidism. V dropped 3 bases and J dropped 10 bases, with 9 bases sitting between them. CDR3 length equals 11 residues. Germline V gives CDR1 MNHNS, CDR2 SASEGT. Other autoimmune diseases, uncontrolled infections, pregnancy or lactation excluded patients from enrollment. Investigators amplified TCR beta CDR3 regions from RNA transcripts. HTBI-primed first-round RT-PCR preceded second-round multiplex PCR. Each CDR3 protein gets one entry after TCRdb re-called the multiplex PCR reads with MiXCR. The data show approximately 210,000 distinct CDR3 sequences, under 30% seen once.

Sample: peripheral blood. This TCR was sampled from a man aged 45-65 years with Graves' ophthalmopathy. The chain links TRBV6-1 to TRBJ1-1; no clear D. The CDR3 nucleotides read TGTGCCAGCAGTGATTCAAACGTAGCTTTCTTT. Translation gives CASSDSNVAFF.